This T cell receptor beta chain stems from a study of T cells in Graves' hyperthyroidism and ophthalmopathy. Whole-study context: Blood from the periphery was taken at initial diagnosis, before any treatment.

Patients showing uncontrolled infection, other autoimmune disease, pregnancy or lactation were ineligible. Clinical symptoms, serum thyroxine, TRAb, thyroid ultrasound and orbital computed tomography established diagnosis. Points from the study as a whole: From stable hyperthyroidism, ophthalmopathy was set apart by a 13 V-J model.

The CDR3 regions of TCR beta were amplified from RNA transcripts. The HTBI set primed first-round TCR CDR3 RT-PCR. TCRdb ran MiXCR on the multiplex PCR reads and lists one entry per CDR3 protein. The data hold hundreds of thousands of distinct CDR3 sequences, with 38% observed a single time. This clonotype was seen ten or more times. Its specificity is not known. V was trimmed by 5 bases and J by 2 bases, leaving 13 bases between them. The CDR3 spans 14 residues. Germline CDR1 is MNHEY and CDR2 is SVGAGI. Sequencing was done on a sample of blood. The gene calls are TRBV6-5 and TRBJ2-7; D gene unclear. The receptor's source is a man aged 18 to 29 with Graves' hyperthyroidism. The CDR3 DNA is TGTGCCAGCAGTCCCCGTCTAGGGCCCTACGAGCAGTACTTC. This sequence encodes CASSPRLGPYEQYF.